The next 31 T cell receptor beta chains were all read from a single sample in a study of CD8+ T cells in alopecia areata. RNA extraction was followed by reverse transcription into cDNA, which acted as the sequencing template. Method: immunoSEQ multiplex PCR; TCRdb's copy keeps in-frame clones and lacks some. The sample shows approximately 89,000 clones, about 45% of them seen only once. The sequencing sample was made of CD4+ T cells sorted from blood. The receptors originated from a human donor with alopecia areata.

This clone was detected only once. This chain uses TRBV25-1 with TRBJ2-3; tentatively, D is TRBD2 (6 bases). This CDR3 region has 14 residues. V gave up 6 bases and J gave up 5 bases, with 15 bases separating them. Looked up from germline, CDR1 is MGHDK and CDR2 is SYGVNS. The CDR3 loop reads CASRGTHRVDTQYF. The CDR3 DNA reads as TGTGCCAGCAGAGGGACTCACCGGGTAGATACGCAGTATTTT.

V and J are TRBV2 and TRBJ1-4; TRBD1 might be the D (6 bases). CDR1 is SNHLY and CDR2 is FYNNEI in the germline V gene. This CDR3 has 13 amino acids. V lost 8 bases and J 10 bases, leaving 17 bases between the germline ends. This CDR3 reads CASQRGDQGKLFF. The CDR3 bases are TGTGCCAGCCAAAGGGGGGACCAAGGAAAACTGTTTTTT.

The J gene is TRBJ2-1, the V gene TRBV20-1; D remains unclear. The V and J ends lost 7 bases and 5 bases respectively, with 6 bases between them. Germline assignment: CDR1 DFQATT and CDR2 SNEGSKA (reference sequence). The CDR3 contains 10 residues. Here the CDR3 reads CSVGHNEQFF. For the CDR3, the DNA is TGCAGTGTAGGACACAATGAGCAGTTCTTC.

This clone appeared a few times. The gene calls are TRBV5-1 and TRBJ2-1; 9 positions agree with TRBD2. The CDR3 is 16 residues long. Per the germline V gene, CDR1 is SGHRS and CDR2 is YFSETQ. Trimming removed 0 bases from V and 3 bases from J; junction bases left unmatched: 4. CDR3 protein: CASSLGLAGYYNEQFF. CDR3 sequence (DNA): TGCGCCAGCAGCTTGGGTCTAGCGGGATACTACAATGAGCAGTTCTTC.

This clone has just a few counts. This chain uses TRBV29-1 with TRBJ2-5; TRBD1 aligns across 8 bases. CDR3 length: 12 amino acids. The germline gives CDR1 SQVTM, CDR2 ANQGSEA. The junction had 2 bases not matched to a gene; V was cut back by 4 bases and J by 4 bases. This chain's CDR3 is CSVGTGRETQYF. CDR3 nucleotide sequence: TGCAGCGTTGGGACAGGGCGAGAGACCCAGTACTTC.

This clone came up a few times. This chain uses TRBV29-1 with TRBJ2-3, with 8 bases that match TRBD2. J gave up 5 bases and V 3 bases, and 22 bases lay outside the gene matches. Per the germline V gene, CDR1 is SQVTM and CDR2 is ANQGSEA. This CDR3 contains 19 residues. The CDR3 spells CSVDSTSRGGTRRLDTQYF. CDR3 nucleotide sequence: TGCAGCGTTGATTCCACGAGTCGCGGGGGGACGCGTCGGCTAGATACGCAGTATTTT.

This clone was detected a few times. This rearrangement joins TRBV7-9 to TRBJ2-5; D is possibly TRBD2 (6 bases). CDR3 length: 16 residues. Germline lookup yields CDR1 SEHNR and CDR2 FQNEAQ (reference sequence). The ends were cut back, 6 bases at V and 6 bases at J, with 23 bases in the middle. The CDR3, as DNA: TGTGCCAGCAGGTCTAACAGCGGTCAGGCGGGGCAGACCCAGTACTTC. This codes for CASRSNSGQAGQTQYF.

The chain combines TRBV5-4 with TRBJ2-2; D unresolved. The CDR3 runs 16 residues. CDR1 and CDR2 (germline): SGHNT, YYREEE (reference sequence). The V end was cut by 6 bases, the J end by 1 base, with 16 bases between. In nucleotides, the CDR3 is TGTGCCAGCACCCGAGGTCCGCGGCTGAACACCGGGGAGCTGTTTTTT. The encoded protein is CASTRGPRLNTGELFF.

This clone has a handful of counts. The gene calls are TRBV7-9 and TRBJ1-6, with D unclear. Per germline, CDR1 SEHNR and CDR2 FQNEAQ (reference sequence). The CDR3 consists of 12 residues. The ends were cut back, 2 bases at V and 9 bases at J, with 5 bases in the middle. CDR3 residues: CASSLTISPLHF. CDR3 in DNA: TGTGCCAGCAGCTTAACGATTTCACCCCTCCACTTT.

The CDR3 region is CASSTGPRGRWTDTQYF. DNA for the CDR3: TGCGCCAGCAGCACCGGGCCTCGGGGGAGGTGGACAGATACGCAGTATTTT. The rearrangement joins TRBV5-1 to TRBJ2-3; weak D call: TRBD2 (6 bases). The CDR3 has 17 amino acids. CDR1 and CDR2 (germline): SGHRS, YFSETQ. V was trimmed by 4 bases and J by 3 bases, leaving 21 bases between them. The complete variable domain, with remaining parts taken from reference TRBV5-1 and TRBJ2-3, reads KAGVTQTPRYLIKTRGQQVTLSCSPISGHRSVSWYQQTPGQGLQFLFEYFSETQRNKGNFPGRFSGRQFSNSRSEMNVSTLELGDSALYLCASSTGPRGRWTDTQYFGPGTRLTVL.

This clone was seen only a few times. The V call is TRBV10-3, the J call TRBJ2-7; D is ambiguous. The CDR3 loop spans 14 amino acids. Germline CDR1 and CDR2: ENHRY and SYGVKD. V dropped 4 bases and J dropped 4 bases, with 14 bases sitting between them. The CDR3 here is CAISGAAATYEQYF. Written as DNA, the CDR3 is TGTGCCATCAGTGGGGCGGCAGCGACATACGAGCAGTACTTC.

The J gene is TRBJ1-1, the V gene TRBV6-1; a possible D gene is TRBD1 (5 bases). The germline V gene has CDR1 MNHNS and CDR2 SASEGT. Trimming took 8 bases from V and 3 from J, leaving 7 bases between them. The CDR3 has 11 residues. This chain's CDR3 is CASLGDTEAFF. The CDR3 nucleotides read TGTGCCAGCCTAGGGGACACTGAAGCTTTCTTT.

The V and J genes are TRBV2 and TRBJ1-6; 9 nucleotides agree with TRBD1. The CDR3 extends over 14 amino acids. V lost 2 bases, J lost 9 bases, and 2 bases stayed unmatched. Germline V gene data show CDR1 as SNHLY and CDR2 as FYNNEI. The CDR3 coding sequence is TGTGCCAGCAGTGAAACGGGACAGGGTTCACCCCTCCACTTT. Amino acids: CASSETGQGSPLHF.

The chain has TRBV7-3 and TRBJ2-7; 12 positions agree with TRBD1. This CDR3 contains 16 residues. The trim removed 2 bases at V and 8 bases at J, leaving 10 bases unmatched. Germline CDR1 reads SGHTA; CDR2 reads FQGTGA. Here the CDR3 reads CASSLGPPGQGAQQYF. CDR3 coding DNA: TGTGCCAGCAGCTTAGGCCCCCCGGGACAGGGGGCCCAGCAGTACTTC.

The rearrangement uses TRBV27 and TRBJ1-2; D not resolved. V was cut by 0 bases and J by 4 bases, with 9 bases left in between. This CDR3 comprises 14 residues. CDR1 and CDR2 (germline): MNHEY, SMNVEV (reference sequence). DNA of the CDR3: TGTGCCAGCAGTTTATCGCGGGGTGGCTATGGCTACACCTTC. Its protein is CASSLSRGGYGYTF.

The V gene is TRBV6-5, the J gene TRBJ2-1; 10 bases match TRBD2. CDR1 is MNHEY, CDR2 SVGAGI, per germline. After removal of 8 bases from V and 15 bases from J, the junction contained 13 bases not matched to a gene. This CDR3 region has 13 residues. CDR3 region: CASGSSRSGRGFF. The CDR3 DNA sequence: TGTGCCAGCGGTTCGTCAAGAAGCGGGAGGGGGTTCTTC.

The gene calls are TRBV28 and TRBJ1-2; D might be TRBD1 (5 bases). CDR3 length: 13 residues. The germline V gene encodes CDR1 MDHEN and CDR2 SYDVKM. V lost 11 bases and J 7 bases, leaving 20 bases between the germline ends. For the CDR3, the DNA is TGTGCCGGCGGGGCTGGACATGGCTTTGGCTACACCTTC. Translating it yields CAGGAGHGFGYTF.

This chain uses TRBV25-1 with TRBJ2-1, with 7 bases matching TRBD1. The V and J ends lost 6 bases and 7 bases, in that order; junction bases with no gene match: 9. Germline lookup yields CDR1 MGHDK and CDR2 SYGVNS. The CDR3 spans 14 residues. CDR3 DNA sequence: TGTGCCAGCAGCTTGACCAGGGGACAGAATGAGCAGTTCTTC. It translates to CASSLTRGQNEQFF.

This clone was found a few times. The rearrangement links TRBV23-1 to TRBJ2-3; 13 bases fit TRBD2. TRBV23-1 qualifies as an ORF whose function is uncertain. The ends lost 10 bases at V and 5 bases at J; junction bases unmatched: 12. This CDR3 spans 16 amino acids. CDR3 amino acids: CAMTGGTSGMVDTQYF. The CDR3 DNA is TGCGCCATGACAGGCGGGACTAGCGGGATGGTAGATACGCAGTATTTT.

This clone was seen a handful of times. The rearrangement joins TRBV5-1 to TRBJ1-1; possibly TRBD1 for D (6 bases). The V end was cut by 1 base, the J end by 1 base, with 8 bases between. Germline V lookup: CDR1 SGHRS, CDR2 YFSETQ. CDR3 length: 14 residues. As DNA, the CDR3 is TGCGCCAGCAGCTTGACAGGGAGGAACACTGAAGCTTTCTTT. Protein product: CASSLTGRNTEAFF.

This clone occurred a few times. This sequence joins TRBV29-1 and TRBJ2-7; possible D gene TRBD1, 6 bases. Germline CDR1 SQVTM, CDR2 ANQGSEA. There are 11 residues in the CDR3. Trimming stripped 5 bases from V and 5 bases from J, with 10 bases between. The CDR3 here is CSVRNRDEQYF. For the CDR3, the DNA is TGCAGCGTTAGGAACAGGGACGAGCAGTACTTC.

This clone was picked up a small number of times. The chain combines TRBV28 with TRBJ1-6; 10 bases align to TRBD1. CDR1 MDHEN and CDR2 SYDVKM come from the germline V gene. The CDR3 consists of 13 residues. V lost 10 bases and J lost 6; bases outside the gene matches: 3. The CDR3 nucleotides read TGTGCCACCCGGGACAGGGGTAATTCACCCCTCCACTTT. Translating gives CATRDRGNSPLHF.

This sequence joins TRBV30 and TRBJ1-2; 8 bases are a match to TRBD1. Germline assignment: CDR1 GTSNPN and CDR2 SVGIG (reference sequence). The V and J ends lost 5 bases and 7 bases, in that order; junction bases with no gene match: 12. The CDR3 is 14 amino acids. The CDR3 is CAWRGRGRSTGYTF. DNA for the CDR3: TGTGCCTGGCGAGGCAGGGGGCGATCTACTGGCTACACCTTC.

This clone was counted between two and nine times. The chain is built from TRBV29-1 and TRBJ2-4; 7 nucleotides line up with TRBD2. The CDR3 sequence is 13 residues long. Germline V gene data show CDR1 as SQVTM and CDR2 as ANQGSEA. V shed 4 bases, J shed 10 bases, and the junction held 10 bases outside the gene matches. The CDR3 DNA is TGCAGCGTTGGGGAGGGATGGGTAGAGATTCAGTACTTC. As protein: CSVGEGWVEIQYF.

V is TRBV30 and J is TRBJ2-1, with D perhaps matching TRBD1 (5 bases). V lost 2 bases to trimming and J lost 0 bases, with 8 bases between them. Germline lookup yields CDR1 GTSNPN and CDR2 SVGIG (reference sequence). This CDR3 spans 14 amino acids. The chain's CDR3 is CAWSQGSSYNEQFF. The CDR3 DNA is TGTGCCTGGAGTCAGGGTTCCTCCTACAATGAGCAGTTCTTC.

CDR3 nucleotides: TGCAGCGTTGAAGGGACAGGGGTATGGTACCAAGAGACCCAGTACTTC. Residues: CSVEGTGVWYQETQYF. The gene calls are TRBV29-1 and TRBJ2-5; TRBD1 aligns across 9 bases. The CDR3 has 16 amino acids. CDR1 SQVTM and CDR2 ANQGSEA come from the germline V gene. J lost 0 bases, V lost 1 base, and 6 bases had no gene match.

The rearrangement links TRBV6-6 to TRBJ2-7; 9 nucleotides align to TRBD2. Losses at the gene ends were 7 bases for V and 2 bases for J; bases not matched to a gene: 6. The CDR3 is 14 amino acids. CDR1 is MNHNY, CDR2 SVGAGI, per germline (reference sequence). The CDR3 DNA sequence: TGTGCCAGCACCTTCTCTAGCGGGGCCTACGAGCAGTACTTC. It yields the protein CASTFSSGAYEQYF.

This clone has more than one count but fewer than ten. The rearrangement links TRBV28 to TRBJ2-5; 7 positions agree with TRBD1. Germline V lookup: CDR1 MDHEN, CDR2 SYDVKM. CDR3 length: 14 residues. With 6 bases clipped from V and 4 bases from J, the junction kept 8 bases outside the gene matches. In nucleotides, the CDR3 is TGTGCCAGCAGCAGAAGACAGGGATCAGAGACCCAGTACTTC. Translation gives CASSRRQGSETQYF.

V usage is TRBV4-3 and J usage is TRBJ1-4; tentative D call: TRBD1 (6 bases). Germline V CDR1 and CDR2: LGHNA, YSLEER. Trimming shortened V by 0 bases and J by 4 bases, and 12 bases separated the two germline ends. The CDR3 is 16 residues long. As DNA, the CDR3 is TGCGCCAGCAGCCAAGATCCACAGGGCGATAATGAAAAACTGTTTTTT. This sequence encodes CASSQDPQGDNEKLFF.

This chain uses TRBV18 with TRBJ2-4; D is possibly TRBD1 or TRBD2 (6 bases each). Trimming pared 3 bases from V and 5 bases from J, leaving 11 bases between. Germline values: CDR1 KGHSH, CDR2 LQKENI. The CDR3 consists of 14 residues. As DNA, the CDR3 is TGTGCCAGCTCACCTGGGAGGACAGAAAACATTCAGTACTTC. Its translation is CASSPGRTENIQYF.

The chain is built from TRBV30 and TRBJ2-7; D unresolved. This CDR3 region has 11 residues. CDR1 and CDR2 from the germline V gene are GTSNPN and SVGIG (reference sequence). V was shortened by 1 base and J by 3 bases, with 4 bases between the two germline ends. The CDR3 protein is CAWSDGYEQYF. DNA of the CDR3: TGTGCCTGGAGTGACGGCTACGAGCAGTACTTC. Variable domain in full (rest from reference TRBV30 and TRBJ2-7): SQTIHQWPATLVQPVGSPLSLECTVEGTSNPNLYWYRQAAGRGLQLLFYSVGIGQISSEVPQNLSASRPQDRQFILSSKKLLLSDSGFYLCAWSDGYEQYFGPGTRLTVT.